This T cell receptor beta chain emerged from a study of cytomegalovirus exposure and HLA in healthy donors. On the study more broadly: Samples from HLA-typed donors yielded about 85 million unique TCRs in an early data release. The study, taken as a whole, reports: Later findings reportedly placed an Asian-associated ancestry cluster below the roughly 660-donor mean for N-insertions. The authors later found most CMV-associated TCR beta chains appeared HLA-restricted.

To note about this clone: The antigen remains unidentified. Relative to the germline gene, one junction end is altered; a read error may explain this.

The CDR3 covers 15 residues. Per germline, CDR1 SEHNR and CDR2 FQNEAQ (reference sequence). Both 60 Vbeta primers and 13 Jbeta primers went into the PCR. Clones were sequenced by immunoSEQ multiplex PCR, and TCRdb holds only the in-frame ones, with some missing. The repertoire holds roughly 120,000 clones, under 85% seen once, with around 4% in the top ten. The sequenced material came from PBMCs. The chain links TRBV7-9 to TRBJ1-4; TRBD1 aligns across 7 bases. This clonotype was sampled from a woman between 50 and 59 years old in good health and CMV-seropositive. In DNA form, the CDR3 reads TGTTCCAGCAGCCCCATGACAGGGATTAATGAAAAACTGTTTTTT. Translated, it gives CSSSPMTGINEKLFF.